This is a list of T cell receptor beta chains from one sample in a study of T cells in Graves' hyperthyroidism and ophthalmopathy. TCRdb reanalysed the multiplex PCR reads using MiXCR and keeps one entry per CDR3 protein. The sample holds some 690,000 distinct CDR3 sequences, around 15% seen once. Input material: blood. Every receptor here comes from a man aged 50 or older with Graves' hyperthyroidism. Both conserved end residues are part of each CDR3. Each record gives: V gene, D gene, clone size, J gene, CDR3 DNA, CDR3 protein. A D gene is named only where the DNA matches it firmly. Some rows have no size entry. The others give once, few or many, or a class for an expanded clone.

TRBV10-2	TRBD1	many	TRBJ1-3	TGCGCCAGCAGTGACTACAGAATGAATCGACAGGGCAGGGCTTGGTCTGGAAACACCATATATTTT	CASSDYRMNRQGRAWSGNTIYF
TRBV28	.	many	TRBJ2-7	TGTGCCAGCAGTTTAGGGACCAGCAGGAACGAGCAGTACTTC	CASSLGTSRNEQYF
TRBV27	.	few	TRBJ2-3	TGTGCCAGCAGTTTCCAAGCGCCAGCTAGCACAGATACGCAGTATTTT	CASSFQAPASTDTQYF
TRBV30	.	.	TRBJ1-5	TGTGCCTGCCAAAAGTATGGGTCGAGGGATCAGCCCCAGCATTTT	CACQKYGSRDQPQHF
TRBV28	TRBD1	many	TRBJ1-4	TGTGCCAGCAGGCAGGGGGCTAATGAAAAACTGTTTTTT	CASRQGANEKLFF
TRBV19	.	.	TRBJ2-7	TGTGCCAGTAGTCCCAACGCAGGACGTCCCTACGAGCAGTACTTC	CASSPNAGRPYEQYF
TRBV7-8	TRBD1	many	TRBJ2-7	TGTGCCAGCAGCCACCGGGACAGCTCCTACGAGCAGTACTTC	CASSHRDSSYEQYF
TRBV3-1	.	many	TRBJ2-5	TGTGCCAGCAGCCCGAATGGGGAGACCCAGTACTTC	CASSPNGETQYF
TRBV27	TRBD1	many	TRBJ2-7	TGTGCCAGCAGTTCCTACGGAGATACGACAGGGGGCTACGAGCAGTACTTC	CASSSYGDTTGGYEQYF
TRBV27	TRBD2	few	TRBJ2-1	TGTGCCAGCAGCCCCTTGTCGGGCGGGAGGGCCGTCCATGAGCAGTTCTTC	CASSPLSGGRAVHEQFF
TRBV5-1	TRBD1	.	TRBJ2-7	TGTGCCAGCAGCTTGCCGGGACAGGGGTGGTACGAGCAGTACTTC	CASSLPGQGWYEQYF
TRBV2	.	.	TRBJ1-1	TGTGCCACCCAAGTGAACACTGAAGCTTTCTTT	CATQVNTEAFF
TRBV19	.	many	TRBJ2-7	TGTGCCAGTAGTACTCGCGACGGACACACCACCTACGAGCAGTACTTC	CASSTRDGHTTYEQYF
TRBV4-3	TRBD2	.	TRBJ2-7	TGCGCCAGCAGCCAAGTAAGAGCGGGAGGGTACGAGCAGTACTTC	CASSQVRAGGYEQYF
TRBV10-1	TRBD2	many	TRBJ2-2	TGCGCCAGCAGTAGTCCGGGACTAGCGGGAGGACCGAACACCGGGGAGCTGTTTTTT	CASSSPGLAGGPNTGELFF
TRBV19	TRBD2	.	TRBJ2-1	TGTGCCAGTGTGGGTTCGAGCGGGGATAGGCGGCAGTTCTTC	CASVGSSGDRRQFF
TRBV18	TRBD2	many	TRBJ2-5	TGTGCCAGCTCAGCGCTTAGCGGGATTCGAGAGACCCAGTACTTC	CASSALSGIRETQYF
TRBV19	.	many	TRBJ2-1	TGTGCCAGTAGTATCGAGGGAACGAGCTCCTACAATGAGCAGTTCTTC	CASSIEGTSSYNEQFF
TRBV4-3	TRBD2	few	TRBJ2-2	TGCGCCAGCAGCCAAGATCGACTAGCGGGAGCCACCGGGGAGCTGTTTTTT	CASSQDRLAGATGELFF
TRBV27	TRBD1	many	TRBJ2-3	TGTGCCAGCAGTTCTTTAGACAGGGGGAACGCAGATACGCAGTATTTT	CASSSLDRGNADTQYF
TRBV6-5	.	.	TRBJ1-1	TGTGCCAGCAGTTACTCGTGGATGGGGAACACTGAAGCTTTCTTT	CASSYSWMGNTEAFF
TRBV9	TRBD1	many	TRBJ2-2	TGTGCCAGCAGCGTTGTGGGGACAGGGGTTCGTCCCCACCGTGGTACCGGGGAGCTGTTTTTT	CASSVVGTGVRPHRGTGELFF
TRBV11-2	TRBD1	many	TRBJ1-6	TGTGCCAGCAGCCGGGACAGGCGGAATTCACCCCTCCACTTT	CASSRDRRNSPLHF
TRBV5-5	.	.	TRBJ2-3	TGTGCCAGCAGCTTGGCCGAGGGTGGGCTTACAGATACGCAGTATTTT	CASSLAEGGLTDTQYF
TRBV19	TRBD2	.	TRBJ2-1	TGTGCCAGTAGTCCCCGACTAGCGGGAGGCCAGGGATCTGGCTACAATGAGCAGTTCTTC	CASSPRLAGGQGSGYNEQFF
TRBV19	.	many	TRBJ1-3	TGTGCCAGCCCGACGAGCTCTGGAAACACCATATATTTT	CASPTSSGNTIYF
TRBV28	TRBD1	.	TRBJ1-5	TGTGCCGGCAGTTTATTTATTTGGGGACAGGTAGTCCAGCCCCAGCATTTT	CAGSLFIWGQVVQPQHF
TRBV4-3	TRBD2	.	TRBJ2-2	TGCGCCAGCAGCCAAGGAAGCGGGAGCTTTCAAACCGGGGAGCTGTTTTTT	CASSQGSGSFQTGELFF
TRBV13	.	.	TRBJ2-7	TGTGCCAGCAGCTTAGAGGGAGAGAGATACGAGCAGTACTTC	CASSLEGERYEQYF
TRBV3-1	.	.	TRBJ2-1	TGTGCCAGCAGCCAACCGACTAGTCTCCATGAGCAGTTCTTC	CASSQPTSLHEQFF
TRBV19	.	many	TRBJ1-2	TGTGCCAGTAGTATCCAGGGAGCAAACTATGGCTACACCTTC	CASSIQGANYGYTF
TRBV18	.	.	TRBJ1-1	TGTGCCAGCTCACTACTCCCCGGGGTCACTGAAGCTTTCTTT	CASSLLPGVTEAFF
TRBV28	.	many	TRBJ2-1	TGTGCCAGCAATGGCGGGACCTCCTACAATGAGCAGTTCTTC	CASNGGTSYNEQFF
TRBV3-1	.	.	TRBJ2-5	TGTGCCAGCAGCCAAGCTGGAGGGAAGGAGACCCAGTACTTC	CASSQAGGKETQYF
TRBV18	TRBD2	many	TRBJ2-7	TGTGCCAGCTCACCACCCCTAGCGGGCTCCTACGAGCAGTACTTC	CASSPPLAGSYEQYF
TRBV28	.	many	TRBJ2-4	TGTGCCAGCAATGACAATCTAGCCAAAAACATTCAGTACTTC	CASNDNLAKNIQYF
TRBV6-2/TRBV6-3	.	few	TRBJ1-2	TGTGCCAGCAGTTATAAAGCCACGAACTATGGCTACACCTTC	CASSYKATNYGYTF
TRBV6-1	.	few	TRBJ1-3	TGTGCCAGCGGGGGGGTAGAGGCAGGGTCTGGAAACACCATATATTTT	CASGGVEAGSGNTIYF
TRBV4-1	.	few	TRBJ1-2	TGCGCCAGCAGCCAGGGACCTCAGGACAGCTATGGCTACACCTTC	CASSQGPQDSYGYTF
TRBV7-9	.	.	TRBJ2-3	TGTGCCAGCAGCCCGGGACATGTCACAGATACGCAGTATTTT	CASSPGHVTDTQYF
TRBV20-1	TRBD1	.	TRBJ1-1	TGCAGTGTACAGGGGGGCACTGAAGCTTTCTTT	CSVQGGTEAFF
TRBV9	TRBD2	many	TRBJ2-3	TGTGCCAGCAGCCCGAGCGGGAGACGGGACACAGATACGCAGTATTTT	CASSPSGRRDTDTQYF
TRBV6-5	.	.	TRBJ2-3	TGTGCCAGCAGTTTACAGGGTACGACAGATACGCAGTATTTT	CASSLQGTTDTQYF
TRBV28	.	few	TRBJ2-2	TGTGCCAGCGTTGTTAGTCAGGGGAACACCGGGGAGCTGTTTTTT	CASVVSQGNTGELFF
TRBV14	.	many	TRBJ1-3	TGTGCCAGCAGCCACACAGGGAGCCGAAACACCATATATTTT	CASSHTGSRNTIYF
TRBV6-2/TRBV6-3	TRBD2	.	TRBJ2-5	TGTGCCAGCAGTTCCTTACTAGCGGGGGACCAAGAGACCCAGTACTTC	CASSSLLAGDQETQYF
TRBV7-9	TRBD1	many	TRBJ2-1	TGTGCCAGCAGGCCGGGACAGGGAGCCTACAATGAGCAGTTCTTC	CASRPGQGAYNEQFF
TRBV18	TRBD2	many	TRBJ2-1	TGTGCCAGCTCACCACCGGGCGGGAGGGCAATCAATGAGCAGTTCTTC	CASSPPGGRAINEQFF
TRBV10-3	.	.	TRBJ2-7	TGTGCCATCAAGGCGGGAACCTACGAGCAGTACTTC	CAIKAGTYEQYF
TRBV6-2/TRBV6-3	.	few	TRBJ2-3	TGTGCCAGCAGTTACACTTTGGGGACGATTGGCACAGATACGCAGTATTTT	CASSYTLGTIGTDTQYF
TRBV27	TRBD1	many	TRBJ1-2	TGTGCCAGCAGTTTAACCTGGTTACAGGGGGCGTTTGGCTACACCTTC	CASSLTWLQGAFGYTF